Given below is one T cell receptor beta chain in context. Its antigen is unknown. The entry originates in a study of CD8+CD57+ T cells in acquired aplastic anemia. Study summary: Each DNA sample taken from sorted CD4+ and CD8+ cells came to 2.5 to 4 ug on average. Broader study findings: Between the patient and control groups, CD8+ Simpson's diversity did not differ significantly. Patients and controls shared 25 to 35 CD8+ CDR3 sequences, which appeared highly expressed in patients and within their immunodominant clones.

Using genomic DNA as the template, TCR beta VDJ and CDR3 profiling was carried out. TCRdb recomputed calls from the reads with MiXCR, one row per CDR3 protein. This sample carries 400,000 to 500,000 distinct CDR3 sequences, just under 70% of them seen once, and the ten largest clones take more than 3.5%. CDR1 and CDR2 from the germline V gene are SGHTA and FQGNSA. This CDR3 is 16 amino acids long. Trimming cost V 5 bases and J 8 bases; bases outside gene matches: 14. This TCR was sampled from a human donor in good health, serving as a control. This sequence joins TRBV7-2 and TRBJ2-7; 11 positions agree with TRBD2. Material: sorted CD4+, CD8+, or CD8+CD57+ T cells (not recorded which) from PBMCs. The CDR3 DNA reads TGTGCCAGCAGCCTACTAGCGGGGGATATCGACGAGCAGCAGTACTTC. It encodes CASSLLAGDIDEQQYF. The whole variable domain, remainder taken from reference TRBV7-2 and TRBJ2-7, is GAGVSQSPSNKVTEKGKDVELRCDPISGHTALYWYRQSLGQGLEFLIYFQGNSAPDKSGLPSDRFSAERTGGSVSTLTIQRTQQEDSAVYLCASSLLAGDIDEQQYFGPGTRLTVT.